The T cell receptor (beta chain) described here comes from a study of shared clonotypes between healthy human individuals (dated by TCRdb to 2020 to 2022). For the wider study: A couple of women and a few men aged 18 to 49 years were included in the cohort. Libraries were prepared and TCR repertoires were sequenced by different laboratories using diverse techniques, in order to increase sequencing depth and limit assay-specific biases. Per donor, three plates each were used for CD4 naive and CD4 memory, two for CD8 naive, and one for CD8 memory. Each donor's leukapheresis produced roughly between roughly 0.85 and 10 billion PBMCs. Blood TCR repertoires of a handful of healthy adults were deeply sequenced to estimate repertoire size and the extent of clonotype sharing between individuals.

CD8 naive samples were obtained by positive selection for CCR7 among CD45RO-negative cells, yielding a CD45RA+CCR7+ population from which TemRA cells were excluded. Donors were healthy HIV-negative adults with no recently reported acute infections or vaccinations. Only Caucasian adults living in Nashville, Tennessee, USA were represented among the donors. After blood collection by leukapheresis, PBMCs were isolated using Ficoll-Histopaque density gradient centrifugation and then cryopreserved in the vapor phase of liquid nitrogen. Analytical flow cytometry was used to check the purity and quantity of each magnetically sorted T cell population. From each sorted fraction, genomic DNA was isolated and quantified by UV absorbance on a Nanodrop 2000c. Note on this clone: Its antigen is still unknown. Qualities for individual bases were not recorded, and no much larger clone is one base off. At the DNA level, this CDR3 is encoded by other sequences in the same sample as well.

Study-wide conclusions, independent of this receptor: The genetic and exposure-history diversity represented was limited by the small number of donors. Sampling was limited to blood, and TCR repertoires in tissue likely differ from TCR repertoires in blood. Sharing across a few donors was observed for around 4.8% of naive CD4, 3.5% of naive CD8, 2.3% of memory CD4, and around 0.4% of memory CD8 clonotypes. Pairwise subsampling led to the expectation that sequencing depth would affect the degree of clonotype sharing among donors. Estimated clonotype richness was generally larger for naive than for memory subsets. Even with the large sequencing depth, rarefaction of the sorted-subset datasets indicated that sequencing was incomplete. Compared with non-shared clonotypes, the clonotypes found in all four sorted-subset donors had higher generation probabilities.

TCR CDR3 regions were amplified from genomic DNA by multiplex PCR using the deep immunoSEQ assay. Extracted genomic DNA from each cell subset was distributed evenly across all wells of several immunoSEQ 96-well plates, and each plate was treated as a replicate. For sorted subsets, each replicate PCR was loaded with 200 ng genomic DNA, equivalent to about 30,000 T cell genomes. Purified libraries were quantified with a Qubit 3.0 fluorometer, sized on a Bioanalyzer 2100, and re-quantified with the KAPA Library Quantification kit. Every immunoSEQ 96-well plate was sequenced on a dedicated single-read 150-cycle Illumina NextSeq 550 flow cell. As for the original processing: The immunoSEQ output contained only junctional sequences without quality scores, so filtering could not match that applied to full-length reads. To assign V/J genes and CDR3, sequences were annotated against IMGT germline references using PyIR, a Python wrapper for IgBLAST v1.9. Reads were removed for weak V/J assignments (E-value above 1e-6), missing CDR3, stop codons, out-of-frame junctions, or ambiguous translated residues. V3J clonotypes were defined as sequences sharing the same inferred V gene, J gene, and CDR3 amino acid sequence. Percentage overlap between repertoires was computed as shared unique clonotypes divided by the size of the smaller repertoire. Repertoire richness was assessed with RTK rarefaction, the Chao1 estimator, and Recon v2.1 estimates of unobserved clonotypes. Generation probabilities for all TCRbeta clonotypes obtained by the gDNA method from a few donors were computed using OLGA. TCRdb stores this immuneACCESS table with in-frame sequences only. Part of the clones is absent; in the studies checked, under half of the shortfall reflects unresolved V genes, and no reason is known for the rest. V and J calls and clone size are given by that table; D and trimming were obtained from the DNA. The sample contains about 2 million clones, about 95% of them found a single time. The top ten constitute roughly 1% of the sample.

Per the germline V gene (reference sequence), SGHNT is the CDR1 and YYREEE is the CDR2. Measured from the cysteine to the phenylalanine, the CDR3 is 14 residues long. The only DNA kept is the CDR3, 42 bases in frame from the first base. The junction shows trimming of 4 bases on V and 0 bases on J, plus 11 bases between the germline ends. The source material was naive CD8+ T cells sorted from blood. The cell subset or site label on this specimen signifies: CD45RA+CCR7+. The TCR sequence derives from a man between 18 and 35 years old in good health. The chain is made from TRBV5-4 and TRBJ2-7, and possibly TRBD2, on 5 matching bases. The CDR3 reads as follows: CASSPGVGSYEQYF. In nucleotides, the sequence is TGTGCCAGCAGCCCCGGGGTGGGCTCCTACGAGCAGTACTTC.